Listed below are T cell receptor beta chains from one sample, sequenced in a study of blood T cells in healthy people across ages. TCRdb called the 5' RACE reads again in MiXCR, with one record for every CDR3 protein. This repertoire shows around 620,000 distinct CDR3 sequences, approximately 25% found once; its top ten account for 15% to 20%. The specimen sequenced was blood. All receptors come from a woman between 70 and 85 years old in good health. The CDR3 runs from the conserved cysteine through the conserved F or W. D genes are given only for firm matches. Clone size is stated in some rows and not others, as once, few, many or a class when expanded.

d_call	v_call	clone_size	j_call	cdr3_nt	cdr3_aa
TRBD1	TRBV6-2/TRBV6-3	few	TRBJ2-3	TGTGCCAGCACCGGGACAGCCGAAAACAGAGGATCAGATACGCAGTATTTT	CASTGTAENRGSDTQYF
TRBD1	TRBV12-5	few	TRBJ1-2	TGTGCTAGTGGTTCCCGGACAGGGGTTGGCTACACCTTC	CASGSRTGVGYTF
TRBD1	TRBV9	few	TRBJ2-3	TGTGCCAGCAGACCACCCGGGACAGGGAAATCAGATACGCAGTATTTT	CASRPPGTGKSDTQYF
TRBD1	TRBV12-3/TRBV12-4	few	TRBJ1-6	TGTGCCAGCAGTTTAGGTTCGGGACAGATTAATTCACCCCTCCACTTT	CASSLGSGQINSPLHF
-	TRBV3-1	-	TRBJ2-3	TGTGCCAGCAGATTCAGGGGGGCAGATACGCAGTATTTT	CASRFRGADTQYF
TRBD2	TRBV20-1	-	TRBJ2-1	TGCAGTGCTCCTAGGACTAGCGGGGTGAAGGTCACCTACAATGAGCAGTTCTTC	CSAPRTSGVKVTYNEQFF
TRBD1	TRBV6-2/TRBV6-3	-	TRBJ2-1	TGTGCCAGCAGTGACCTAGGACAGGGAAGTAGCAATGAGCAGTTCTTC	CASSDLGQGSSNEQFF
-	TRBV5-8	-	TRBJ2-4	TGTGCCAGCAGCTCCGGGCCGACCAAAAACATTCAGTACTTC	CASSSGPTKNIQYF
-	TRBV3-1	-	TRBJ1-1	TGTGCCAGCAGCCAAGGATGGGGACGGAGGAAGTTGCCCACTGAAGCTTTCTTT	CASSQGWGRRKLPTEAFF
-	TRBV11-2	once	TRBJ2-7	TGTGCCAGCAGCTTATATCGACATAACTACGAGCAGTACTTC	CASSLYRHNYEQYF
-	TRBV27	-	TRBJ1-1	TGTGCCAGCAGTTTAAGTAGGAGCCTGAACACTGAGGCTTTCTTT	CASSLSRSLNTEAFF
-	TRBV6-2/TRBV6-3	-	TRBJ2-7	TGTGCCAGCAGGACGTACTCCTACGAGCAGTACTTC	CASRTYSYEQYF
-	TRBV2	few	TRBJ1-2	TGTGCCAGCAGTGATAGGGGGAGAGGCTACACCTTC	CASSDRGRGYTF
TRBD2	TRBV7-3	few	TRBJ2-7	TGTGCCAGCAGCCTGGGGGGGGATGGGGTCTACGAGCAGTACTTC	CASSLGGDGVYEQYF
-	TRBV10-3	few	TRBJ1-1	TGTGCCATCACTCCGACAACGAACACTGAAGCTTTCTTT	CAITPTTNTEAFF
TRBD1	TRBV20-1	-	TRBJ2-2	TGCAGTGCTAGAGATCAACACAGGGGGATCGGCGGGGAGCTGTTTTTT	CSARDQHRGIGGELFF
-	TRBV28	few	TRBJ1-2	TGTGCCAGCAGTTTTGGACAGACCTATGGCTACACCTTC	CASSFGQTYGYTF
TRBD2	TRBV6-2/TRBV6-3	-	TRBJ2-1	TGTGCCAGCAGTTACCCTCCTCTAGCGGGAGGGCCAAATGAGCAGTTCTTC	CASSYPPLAGGPNEQFF
TRBD1	TRBV3-1	-	TRBJ1-2	TGTGCCAGCAGCCAAGCCGGACAGGGGGCGTTTGGCTACACCTTC	CASSQAGQGAFGYTF
-	TRBV25-1	few	TRBJ2-3	TGTGCCAGCAGTGAATACAAGGGCAAGGATACGCAGTATTTT	CASSEYKGKDTQYF
-	TRBV7-9	-	TRBJ2-7	TGTGCCAGCAGCTCCTGGACAGCCATAGACGAGCAGTACTTC	CASSSWTAIDEQYF
-	TRBV7-9	-	TRBJ2-2	TGTGCCAGCAGCTTAGGGGGGATGTACACCGGGGAGCTGTTTTTT	CASSLGGMYTGELFF
-	TRBV30	many	TRBJ2-7	TGTGCCTGGAGTGTAGCCAGAGGGTACGAGCAGTACTTC	CAWSVARGYEQYF
-	TRBV5-1	-	TRBJ2-5	TGCGCCAGCAGCTTGGACCACCTCCAAGAGACCCAGTACTTC	CASSLDHLQETQYF
TRBD1	TRBV7-2	-	TRBJ1-4	TGTGCCAGCAGCTTACTGTCAGGGGGAGATGAAAAACTGTTTTTT	CASSLLSGGDEKLFF
-	TRBV7-6	few	TRBJ2-1	TGTGCCAGCAGCTTAGTCGATTGGGGGCAGAGATACAATGAGCAGTTCTTC	CASSLVDWGQRYNEQFF
TRBD1	TRBV11-1	many	TRBJ2-1	TGTGCCAGCAGCTTAAGGGACAGCTCCTACAATGAGCAGTTCTTC	CASSLRDSSYNEQFF
-	TRBV20-1	-	TRBJ1-5	TGCAGTGCTAGAGCGGGGGGCGAGGGTCAGCCCCAGCATTTT	CSARAGGEGQPQHF
-	TRBV6-5	-	TRBJ2-5	TGTGCCAGCAGTTGCTCCTCGGGACTGCGGGAGACCCAGTACTTC	CASSCSSGLRETQYF
TRBD1	TRBV5-1	many	TRBJ1-4	TGCGCCAGCAGCCTTCAGACAGGGTCGGATGAAAAACTGTTTTTT	CASSLQTGSDEKLFF
-	TRBV12-3/TRBV12-4	-	TRBJ1-1	TGTGCCAGCAGTCGACCGGCTGGGGCCCCCATGAACACTGAAGCTTTCTTT	CASSRPAGAPMNTEAFF
-	TRBV5-1	-	TRBJ1-4	TGCGCCAGCAGCTTCAGGGAGTCTAATGAAAAACTGTTTTTT	CASSFRESNEKLFF
-	TRBV11-3	-	TRBJ2-1	TGTGCCAGCAGCTTAGATCAGGGCCAGGCCCCCTACAATGAGCAGTTCTTC	CASSLDQGQAPYNEQFF
TRBD1	TRBV6-6	few	TRBJ2-2	TGTGCCAGCAGTTCGGGACAGGGGGCTGTCGGGGAGCTGTTTTTT	CASSSGQGAVGELFF
TRBD1	TRBV29-1	-	TRBJ1-2	TGCAGCGTTGGACTAGGACAGGGGAAAGGTGGCTACACCTTC	CSVGLGQGKGGYTF
TRBD1	TRBV29-1	-	TRBJ1-1	TGCAGCGGACGACAGGGGGAATACACTGAAGCTTTCTTT	CSGRQGEYTEAFF
-	TRBV9	-	TRBJ2-3	TGTGCCAGCAGCGAGGGGCCCTCGGTGAGCACAGATACGCAGTATTTT	CASSEGPSVSTDTQYF
-	TRBV29-1	few	TRBJ1-4	TGCAGCGTTTGGAGTTCTAATGAAAAACTGTTTTTT	CSVWSSNEKLFF
TRBD1	TRBV6-5	few	TRBJ2-7	TGTGCCAGCAAAATCACAGGGGGAGAAAGAAAGCAGTACTTC	CASKITGGERKQYF
TRBD1	TRBV5-1	-	TRBJ1-3	TGCGCCAGCAGCAGAACAGGACAGGCCGCCTCTGGAAACACCATATATTTT	CASSRTGQAASGNTIYF
TRBD1	TRBV29-1	-	TRBJ2-1	TGCAGCGCGGGACAGGGGGCTGACAATGAGCAGTTCTTC	CSAGQGADNEQFF
-	TRBV20-1	-	TRBJ2-3	TGCAGTGCTAGTAGGGGACGAGATACGCAGTATTTT	CSASRGRDTQYF
TRBD1	TRBV5-1	few	TRBJ2-5	TGCGCCAGCAGCATGGGACAGAGAGAGACCCAGTACTTC	CASSMGQRETQYF
TRBD1	TRBV5-6	-	TRBJ2-6	TGTGCCAGCAGCTTGGACCCAGGGACAGCTATTCAGACTTTC	CASSLDPGTAIQTF
TRBD1	TRBV5-1	-	TRBJ1-1	TGCGCCAGCAGCTTGGTTCAGGGGGACACTGAAGCTTTCTTT	CASSLVQGDTEAFF
-	TRBV29-1	-	TRBJ1-1	TGCAGCGTTGCTCGGGGGCGAAACACTGAAGCTTTCTTT	CSVARGRNTEAFF
-	TRBV20-1	-	TRBJ2-5	TGCAGTGCTAGTTACATTACACAAGAGACCCAGTACTTC	CSASYITQETQYF
-	TRBV6-2/TRBV6-3	-	TRBJ2-3	TGTGCCAGCATGCGGGACCTGGACTACACAGATACGCAGTATTTT	CASMRDLDYTDTQYF